These 25 T cell receptor beta chains originate from one sample sequenced in a study of T cell responses to AZD1222 COVID-19 vaccine. Profiling relied on immunoSEQ multiplex PCR, and the TCRdb table lists in-frame clones only, not all of them. The sample consists of about 120,000 clones, around 92% of them appearing once. Material: peripheral blood, obtained on day 0 of AZD1222 vaccination. Receptor source: an adult in good health.

The chain uses TRBV10-3 and TRBJ1-2, with a tentative D call TRBD1 (6 bases). Trimming pared 10 bases from V and 5 bases from J, leaving 14 bases between. Germline V gene lookup returns CDR1 ENHRY and CDR2 SYGVKD. The CDR3 sequence is 12 residues long. The CDR3 DNA follows: TGTGCCAGCGGGGGGGGGCGATATGGCTACACCTTC. It is translated as CASGGGRYGYTF.

This clone was picked up a small number of times. This chain joins TRBV15 and TRBJ2-7, with D possibly matching TRBD1 (7 bases). The V gene lost 5 bases and the J gene lost 2 bases, with 19 bases spanning the gap. The CDR3 has 16 amino acids. Germline V CDR1 and CDR2: LNHNV, YYDKDF (reference sequence). For the CDR3, the DNA is TGTGCCACCAGCCGGGGGCAGGGGGTTACCCCCTACGAGCAGTACTTC. Protein sequence: CATSRGQGVTPYEQYF.

The rearrangement uses TRBV5-1 and TRBJ2-1; D gene ambiguous. CDR1 and CDR2 (germline): SGHRS, YFSETQ. The CDR3 is made up of 13 amino acids. V was shortened by 3 bases and J by 6 bases, with 10 bases between the two germline ends. CDR3 nucleotide sequence: TGCGCCAGCAGCTGGAGTGGGTTCAATGAGCAGTTCTTC. Translation gives CASSWSGFNEQFF.

This chain uses TRBV5-4 with TRBJ2-5, with D perhaps TRBD2 (5 bases). V was shortened by 3 bases and J by 1 base, with 10 bases between the two germline ends. The CDR3 runs 14 residues. CDR1 is SGHNT, CDR2 YYREEE, per germline (reference sequence). This chain's CDR3 is CASSSRRGQETQYF. The CDR3 bases are TGTGCCAGCAGCTCACGACGGGGCCAAGAGACCCAGTACTTC.

The chain links TRBV4-1 to TRBJ1-4, with TRBD1 identical over 7 bases. Germline values: CDR1 MGHRA, CDR2 YSYEKL. V was clipped by 1 base and J by 12 bases; unmatched bases: 14. This CDR3 region has 16 residues. The CDR3 sequence is CASSQGWGQTGRELFF. The CDR3 coding sequence is TGCGCCAGCAGCCAAGGTTGGGGACAGACAGGCCGGGAACTGTTTTTT.

The gene calls are TRBV7-9 and TRBJ1-2; D possibly corresponds to TRBD1 (6 bases). V was pared by 8 bases and J by 5 bases, with 15 bases between. The CDR3 extends over 13 amino acids. Germline V gene data show CDR1 as SEHNR and CDR2 as FQNEAQ (reference sequence). CDR3 amino acids: CASEGGSLYGYTF. CDR3 nucleotide sequence: TGTGCCAGCGAGGGGGGGTCATTATATGGCTACACCTTC.

The chain combines TRBV10-3 with TRBJ1-5; 7 bases fit TRBD1. CDR3 length equals 14 residues. Looked up from germline, CDR1 is ENHRY and CDR2 is SYGVKD. V lost 4 bases, J lost 5 bases, and 5 bases stayed unmatched. CDR3 in amino acids: CAISVFGTDQPQHF. CDR3 bases: TGTGCCATCAGTGTGTTTGGGACAGATCAGCCCCAGCATTTT.

CDR3 nucleotide sequence: TGTGCCAGCAGCCAATCTGAGTTTCGACAGGATCTGTTTTTT. It translates to CASSQSEFRQDLFF. The rearrangement uses TRBV16 and TRBJ1-4, with D maybe TRBD1 (6 bases). Trimming removed 0 bases at V and 14 bases at J, with 16 bases between. This CDR3 region has 14 residues. The germline gives CDR1 KGHSY, CDR2 FQNENV. Looking up the rest from reference TRBV16 and TRBJ1-4 gives the full variable domain: GEEVAQTPKHLVRGEGQKAKLYCAPIKGHSYVFWYQQVLKNEFKFLISFQNENVFDETGMPKERFSAKCLPNSPCSLEIQATKLEDSAVYFCASSQSEFRQDLFFGSGTQLSVL.

The rearrangement uses TRBV28 and TRBJ1-2; the D gene is possibly TRBD1 (6 bases). Germline V gene sequence: CDR1 MDHEN, CDR2 SYDVKM. The CDR3 is made up of 13 amino acids. The ends were cut back, 4 bases at V and 5 bases at J, with 11 bases in the middle. The CDR3 nucleotides read TGTGCCAGCAGTTACGCAGGGGTTTATGGCTACACCTTC. It encodes CASSYAGVYGYTF.

V usage is TRBV5-1 and J usage is TRBJ1-1; D remains unclear. The CDR3 runs to 11 residues. Trimming shortened V by 2 bases and J by 12 bases, and 11 bases separated the two germline ends. Germline V gene sequence: CDR1 SGHRS, CDR2 YFSETQ. The CDR3 here is CASSFRAESFF. Written as DNA, the CDR3 is TGCGCCAGCAGCTTCAGAGCCGAATCTTTCTTT.

The chain is built from TRBV10-2 and TRBJ2-1; 12 bases match TRBD2. The CDR3 extends over 20 amino acids. CDR1 and CDR2 (germline): WSHSY, SAAADI. The CDR3 DNA is TGCGCTTCATTAGCTACCGGGACTAGCGGGTCCGGAAGCTCCTACAATGAGCAGTTCTTC. Amino acid sequence: CASLATGTSGSGSSYNEQFF.

V and J are TRBV20-1 and TRBJ1-5; 9 nucleotides align to TRBD1. CDR1 and CDR2 (germline): DFQATT, SNEGSKA (reference sequence). The CDR3 loop spans 15 amino acids. V lost 3 bases and J lost 2; bases outside the gene matches: 5. The CDR3 nucleotides are TGCAGTGCTAGTCAGACAGGGGGAGGCAATCAGCCCCAGCATTTT. Protein product: CSASQTGGGNQPQHF.

This sequence joins TRBV28 and TRBJ2-3; 7 bases align to TRBD2. V shed 0 bases, J shed 0 bases, and the junction held 6 bases outside the gene matches. This CDR3 contains 17 residues. Germline lookup yields CDR1 MDHEN and CDR2 SYDVKM. The CDR3 region has the DNA TGTGCCAGCAGTTTATGGGCTAGCGGAGCTAGCACAGATACGCAGTATTTT. This sequence encodes CASSLWASGASTDTQYF.

This chain uses TRBV3-1 (or the pseudogene TRBV3-2) with TRBJ2-5, with 9 nucleotides matching TRBD1. V lost 7 bases, J lost 5 bases, and 8 bases stayed unmatched. This CDR3 contains 14 residues. CDR1 and CDR2 from the germline V gene are LGHDT and YNNKEL (reference sequence). In DNA form, the CDR3 reads TGTGCCAGCAATAAACAGGGGGCAGGGGAGACCCAGTACTTC. As protein: CASNKQGAGETQYF.

The CDR3 loop reads CASSTGRGNTIYF. CDR3 DNA: TGTGCCAGCAGTACGGGGAGAGGAAACACCATATATTTT. The gene calls are TRBV27 and TRBJ1-3; D gene ambiguous. Germline CDR1 reads MNHEY; CDR2 reads SMNVEV (reference sequence). CDR3 length: 13 residues. The germline V and J ends were trimmed by 5 bases and 4 bases, with 9 bases remaining between them.

This clone was picked up a small number of times. The V and J genes are TRBV10-3 and TRBJ2-7; D is ambiguous. The V and J ends lost 2 bases and 6 bases respectively, with 8 bases between them. The CDR3 is 12 amino acids. In germline, CDR1 is ENHRY, CDR2 SYGVKD. In nucleotides, the CDR3 is TGTGCCATCAGTGAGGGCCTGGTCGAGCAGTACTTC. It translates to CAISEGLVEQYF.

The chain recombines TRBV27 with TRBJ2-7, with 7 positions matching TRBD1. Germline-derived CDR1 and CDR2 are MNHEY and SMNVEV (reference sequence). CDR3 length: 14 residues. J was trimmed by 3 bases and V by 5 bases; bases with no gene match: 7. CDR3 in amino acids: CASSPTGWLYEQYF. The CDR3 DNA follows: TGTGCCAGCAGTCCGACAGGGTGGCTCTACGAGCAGTACTTC.

J is TRBJ2-3 and V is TRBV20-1; D is uncertain. This CDR3 contains 10 residues. Between the trimmed V and J ends, which lost 2 bases and 3 bases, there was a span of 0 bases. The germline V gene has CDR1 DFQATT and CDR2 SNEGSKA (reference sequence). Here the CDR3 reads CSARTDTQYF. CDR3 bases: TGCAGTGCTAGAACAGATACGCAGTATTTT.

This chain links TRBV11-3 with TRBJ1-2, with 10 bases that match TRBD1. V shed 0 bases and J 14 bases; nucleotides not matched to a gene: 12. Germline V gene lookup returns CDR1 SGHNT and CDR2 YENEEA. This CDR3 has 15 amino acids. CDR3 bases: TGTGCCAGCAGCTTAGATGGGACAGGGGTGGTGGCTTTAACCTTC. This sequence encodes CASSLDGTGVVALTF.

The chain combines TRBV6-5 with TRBJ2-3, with 7 bases aligning to TRBD2. Unmatched junction bases numbered 5, after V lost 7 bases and J lost 1 base. CDR3 length equals 14 residues. Germline V gene data show CDR1 as MNHEY and CDR2 as SVGAGI. The CDR3 coding sequence is TGTGCCAGCAAGCTACGGGAGGGCACAGATACGCAGTATTTT. It specifies CASKLREGTDTQYF.

This chain connects TRBV6-5 to TRBJ2-1; weak D call: TRBD2 (6 bases). From germline, CDR1 is MNHEY and CDR2 SVGAGI. Trimming shortened V by 5 bases and J by 7 bases, and 18 bases separated the two germline ends. This CDR3 contains 15 residues. CDR3 in amino acids: CASSPLAGIKNEQFF. The CDR3 DNA sequence: TGTGCCAGCAGTCCCCTTGCGGGGATTAAAAATGAGCAGTTCTTC.

The chain carries TRBV27 and TRBJ1-1; D ambiguous. CDR1 is MNHEY and CDR2 is SMNVEV in the germline V gene (reference sequence). This CDR3 contains 13 residues. V lost 3 bases to trimming and J lost 0 bases, with 5 bases between them. The chain's CDR3 is CASSLEVNTEAFF. The CDR3 DNA reads TGTGCCAGCAGTTTGGAGGTGAACACTGAAGCTTTCTTT.

The chain employs TRBV28 and TRBJ1-2; 9 bases align to TRBD1. Germline V lookup: CDR1 MDHEN, CDR2 SYDVKM. The CDR3 spans 15 residues. Germline trimming cut 5 bases from V and 3 bases from J; bases unmatched to any gene: 7. In DNA, the CDR3 is TGTGCCAGCAGTCGCTGGACAGGGGTCGACTATGGCTACACCTTC. Translated, it gives CASSRWTGVDYGYTF.

The genes are TRBV5-8 and TRBJ1-5; D is unresolved. CDR1 SGHTS and CDR2 YDEGEE come from the germline V gene. V was cut by 3 bases and J by 3 bases, with 10 bases left in between. The CDR3 is 14 amino acids. As DNA, the CDR3 is TGTGCCAGCAGCTCCGGACCGAACAATCAGCCCCAGCATTTT. This encodes CASSSGPNNQPQHF.

V gene TRBV30 combines with J gene TRBJ2-7; D ambiguous. This CDR3 spans 14 amino acids. V lost 2 bases to trimming and J lost 3 bases, with 14 bases between them. Germline CDR1 GTSNPN, CDR2 SVGIG (reference sequence). CDR3 sequence (DNA): TGTGCCTGGAGTCAACCGGGTACCTTCTACGAGCAGTACTTC. It specifies CAWSQPGTFYEQYF. Variable domain in full (rest from reference TRBV30 and TRBJ2-7): SQTIHQWPATLVQPVGSPLSLECTVEGTSNPNLYWYRQAAGRGLQLLFYSVGIGQISSEVPQNLSASRPQDRQFILSSKKLLLSDSGFYLCAWSQPGTFYEQYFGPGTRLTVT.